The source of this T cell receptor beta chain is a study of blood T cell repertoires in COVID-19. As for the study in general: Sample material is recorded as cDNA or gDNA derived from T cells, B-cell-depleted T cells, or PBMCs.

The repertoire was sequenced with immunoSEQ multiplex PCR; TCRdb's copy has only in-frame clones and lacks some. The profile covers tens of thousands of clones, with 80% to 90% appearing a single time and about 14% taken by the ten largest. Germline loops: CDR1 MGHRA, CDR2 YSYEKL. Trimming stripped 0 bases from V and 0 bases from J, with 12 bases between. This CDR3 has 16 amino acids. V gene TRBV4-1 combines with J gene TRBJ2-7; D ambiguous. Sequencing was carried out using peripheral blood. This TCR was sampled from a woman at least 80 years old with acute or convalescent COVID-19. Written as DNA, the CDR3 is TGCGCCAGCAGCCAAGAAGCTGCCGCTAGCTCCTACGAGCAGTACTTC. Its translation is CASSQEAAASSYEQYF.